Below, 10 T cell receptor beta chains from the same sample are listed, as sequenced in a study of blood T cell repertoires in COVID-19. Repertoires were generated with immunoSEQ multiplex PCR, while TCRdb's copy carries only in-frame clones and drops some. Here the sample spans over 350,000 clones, 80% to 95% being singletons. Sequenced input: PBMCs or T cells enriched from blood (not recorded which). The origin of the receptors is a woman between 40 and 50 years old who had been exposed to COVID-19.

The chain combines TRBV19 with TRBJ2-3; 9 positions match TRBD2. This CDR3 region has 15 residues. V lost 5 bases to trimming and J lost 2 bases; unmatched junction nucleotides: 5. Germline CDR1 is LNHDA and CDR2 is SQIVND (reference sequence). The CDR3 loop reads CASSWKREVTDTQYF. DNA for the CDR3: TGTGCCAGTAGTTGGAAGCGGGAGGTCACAGATACGCAGTATTTT.

With respect to this clone: This specimen includes other DNA sequences encoding the same CDR3. V gene TRBV7-9 combines with J gene TRBJ1-1, with 9 nucleotides matching TRBD1. The CDR3 has 15 amino acids. Germline CDR1 SEHNR, CDR2 FQNEAQ (reference sequence). V shed 5 bases, J shed 1 base, and the junction held 5 bases outside the gene matches. CDR3 protein: CASSPGQGRNTEAFF. CDR3 DNA: TGTGCCAGCAGCCCCGGACAGGGGAGGAACACTGAAGCTTTCTTT.

This chain joins TRBV19 and TRBJ2-7; 7 nucleotides line up with TRBD1. The CDR3 spans 15 residues. Looked up from germline, CDR1 is LNHDA and CDR2 is SQIVND (reference sequence). The ends lost 5 bases at V and 5 bases at J; junction bases unmatched: 12. The chain's CDR3 is CASSRDRATGDEQYF. CDR3 nucleotides: TGTGCCAGTAGTCGGGACAGAGCTACAGGTGACGAGCAGTACTTC.

The chain joins TRBV7-3 to TRBJ1-5, with D tentatively TRBD1 (5 bases). Trimming removed 5 bases from V and 4 bases from J, with 24 bases in between. The CDR3 is 18 residues long. Germline lookup yields CDR1 SGHTA and CDR2 FQGTGA. The CDR3 protein is CASSPQPSGPGENQPQHF. In DNA form, the CDR3 reads TGTGCCAGCAGCCCCCAGCCTTCCGGGCCGGGGGAGAATCAGCCCCAGCATTTT.

The chain couples TRBV7-2 to TRBJ2-2; possible D gene TRBD1, 6 bases. There are 15 residues in the CDR3. Germline CDR1 reads SGHTA; CDR2 reads FQGNSA. V was trimmed by 6 bases and J by 4 bases, leaving 15 bases between them. CDR3 sequence: CASSPGQPPTGELFF. CDR3 bases: TGTGCCAGCAGTCCCGGACAGCCACCCACCGGGGAGCTGTTTTTT.

This chain uses TRBV19 with TRBJ2-3; perhaps TRBD1 as D (5 bases). CDR3 length: 16 residues. Germline V gene sequence: CDR1 LNHDA, CDR2 SQIVND (reference sequence). Trimming cost V 2 bases and J 1 base, with 13 bases left between them. CDR3 nucleotide sequence: TGTGCCAGTAGTATACAGGGCCGCTTTGGCACAGATACGCAGTATTTT. Protein product: CASSIQGRFGTDTQYF.

The chain is built from TRBV5-1 and TRBJ2-1; 8 positions match TRBD2. V lost 4 bases and J lost 3; bases outside the gene matches: 6. This CDR3 has 15 residues. Germline V gene data show CDR1 as SGHRS and CDR2 as YFSETQ. For the CDR3, the DNA is TGCGCCAGCAGCATGACGGGAGGGTACTACAATGAGCAGTTCTTC. This sequence encodes CASSMTGGYYNEQFF.

V is TRBV5-5 and J is TRBJ1-5, with D hard to call. Germline V CDR1 and CDR2: SGHKS, YYEKEE (reference sequence). The germline V and J ends were trimmed by 1 base and 4 bases, with 9 bases remaining between them. This CDR3 has 14 residues. The CDR3 loop reads CASSLLPGNQPQHF. The CDR3, as DNA: TGTGCCAGCAGCTTGCTTCCGGGGAATCAGCCCCAGCATTTT.

This sequence joins TRBV7-2 and TRBJ2-5, with 16 positions matching TRBD2. The germline gives CDR1 SGHTA, CDR2 FQGNSA. J gave up 9 bases and V 5 bases, and 6 bases lay outside the gene matches. The CDR3 totals 15 residues. In DNA form, the CDR3 reads TGTGCCAGCAGCACGGGACTAGCGGGAGGGCCTTCCCAGTACTTC. It translates to CASSTGLAGGPSQYF. Using reference TRBV7-2 and TRBJ2-5 for the parts outside the CDR3, the full variable domain is GAGVSQSPSNKVTEKGKDVELRCDPISGHTALYWYRQSLGQGLEFLIYFQGNSAPDKSGLPSDRFSAERTGGSVSTLTIQRTQQEDSAVYLCASSTGLAGGPSQYFGPGTRLLVL.

The chain employs TRBV1 and TRBJ1-2; TRBD1, as called in the table, went unchecked against the DNA. TRBV1 is listed as a pseudogene. The CDR3 runs 15 residues. CDR3 DNA: TGCACCAGCAGCCCCGAGGGACAGGCGAAGTACGGCTACACCTTC. Translating gives CTSSPEGQAKYGYTF.